This TCR beta chain was profiled in a study of blood T cell repertoires in COVID-19. The CDR3 sequence is 16 residues long. V lost 5 bases and J lost 1, with 18 bases in between. Germline CDR1 and CDR2: MNHNY and SVGAGI (reference sequence). Clones were sequenced by immunoSEQ multiplex PCR, and TCRdb holds only the in-frame ones, with some missing. The table has about 150,000 clones, about 81% seen once. The sequencing input was PBMCs or T cells enriched from blood (not recorded which). The chain employs TRBV6-6 and TRBJ2-7; no clear D. The TCR originated in a man in his forties or fifties who had recovered from COVID-19. The CDR3 coding sequence is TGTGCCAGCAGTCGATCTCCTAGTGCAATTTCCTACGAGCAGTACTTC. It is translated as CASSRSPSAISYEQYF.